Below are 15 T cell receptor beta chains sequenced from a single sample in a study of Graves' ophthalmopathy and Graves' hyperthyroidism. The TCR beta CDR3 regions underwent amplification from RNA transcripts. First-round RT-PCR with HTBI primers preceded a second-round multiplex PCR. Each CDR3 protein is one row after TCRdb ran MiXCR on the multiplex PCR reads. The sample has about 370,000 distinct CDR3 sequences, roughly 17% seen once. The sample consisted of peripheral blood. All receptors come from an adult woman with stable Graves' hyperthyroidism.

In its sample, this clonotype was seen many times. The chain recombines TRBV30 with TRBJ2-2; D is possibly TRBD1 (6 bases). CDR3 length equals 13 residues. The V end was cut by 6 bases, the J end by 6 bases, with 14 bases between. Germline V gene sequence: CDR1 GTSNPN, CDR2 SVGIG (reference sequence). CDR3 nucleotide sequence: TGTGCCTGTCAACACAGGGTTCCCGGGGAGCTGTTTTTT. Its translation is CACQHRVPGELFF.

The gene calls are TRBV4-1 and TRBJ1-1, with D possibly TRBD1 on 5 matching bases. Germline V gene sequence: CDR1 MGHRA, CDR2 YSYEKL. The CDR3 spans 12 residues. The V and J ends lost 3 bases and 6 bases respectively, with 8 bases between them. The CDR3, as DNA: TGCGCCAGCAGCCAGCCGGGACCTGAAGCTTTCTTT. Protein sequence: CASSQPGPEAFF.

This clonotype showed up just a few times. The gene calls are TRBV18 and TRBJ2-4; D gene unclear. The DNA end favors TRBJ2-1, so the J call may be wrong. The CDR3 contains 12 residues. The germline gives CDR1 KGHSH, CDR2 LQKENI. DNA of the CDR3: TGTGCCAGCTCACCACTCGCGAAGGAGCAGTTCTTC. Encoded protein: CASSPLAKEQFF.

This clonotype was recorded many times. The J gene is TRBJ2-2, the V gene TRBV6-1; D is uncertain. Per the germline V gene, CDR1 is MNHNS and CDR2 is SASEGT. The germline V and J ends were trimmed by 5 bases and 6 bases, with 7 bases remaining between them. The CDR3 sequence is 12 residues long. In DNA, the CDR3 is TGTGCCAGCAGTCAGTCATCCGGGGAGCTGTTTTTT. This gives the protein CASSQSSGELFF.

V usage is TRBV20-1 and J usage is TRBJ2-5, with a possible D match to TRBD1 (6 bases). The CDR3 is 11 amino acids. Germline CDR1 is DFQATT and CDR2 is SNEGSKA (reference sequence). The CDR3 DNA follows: TGCAGCCTACAGGGACAAGAGACCCAGTACTTC. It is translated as CSLQGQETQYF.

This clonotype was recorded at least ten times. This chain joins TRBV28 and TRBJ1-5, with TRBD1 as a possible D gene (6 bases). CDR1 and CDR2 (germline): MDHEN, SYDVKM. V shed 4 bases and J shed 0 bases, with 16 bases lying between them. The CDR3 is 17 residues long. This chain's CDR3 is CASSSHRDKYSNQPQHF. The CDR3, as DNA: TGTGCCAGCAGTTCCCACCGGGACAAATATAGCAATCAGCCCCAGCATTTT.

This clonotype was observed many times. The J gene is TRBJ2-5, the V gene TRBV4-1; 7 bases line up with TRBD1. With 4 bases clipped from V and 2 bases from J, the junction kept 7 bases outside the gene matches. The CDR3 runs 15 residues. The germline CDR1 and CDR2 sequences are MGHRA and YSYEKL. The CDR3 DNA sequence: TGCGCCAGCAGCCGAGAAGGGACAGTTCAAGAGACCCAGTACTTC. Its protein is CASSREGTVQETQYF.

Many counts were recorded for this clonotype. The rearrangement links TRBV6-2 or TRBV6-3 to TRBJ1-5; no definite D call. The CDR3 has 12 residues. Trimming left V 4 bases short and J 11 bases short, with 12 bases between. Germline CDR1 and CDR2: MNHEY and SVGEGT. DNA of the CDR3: TGTGCCAGCAGTTTGGGTCTGAAGGCCCAGCATTTT. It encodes CASSLGLKAQHF.

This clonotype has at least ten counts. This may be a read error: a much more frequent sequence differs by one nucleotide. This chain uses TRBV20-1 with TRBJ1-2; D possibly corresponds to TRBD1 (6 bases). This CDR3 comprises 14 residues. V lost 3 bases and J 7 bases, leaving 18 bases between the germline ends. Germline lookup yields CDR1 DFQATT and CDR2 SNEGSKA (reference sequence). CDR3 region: CSASRDTSPFGYTF. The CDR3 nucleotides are TGCAGTGCTAGCCGGGACACTTCCCCCTTTGGCTACACCTTC.

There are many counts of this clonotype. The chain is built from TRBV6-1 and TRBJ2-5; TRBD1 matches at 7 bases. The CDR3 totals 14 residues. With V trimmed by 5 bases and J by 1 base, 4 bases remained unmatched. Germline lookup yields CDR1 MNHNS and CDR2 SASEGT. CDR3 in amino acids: CASSPGQSQETQYF. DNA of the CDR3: TGTGCCAGCAGTCCGGGACAGTCCCAAGAGACCCAGTACTTC.

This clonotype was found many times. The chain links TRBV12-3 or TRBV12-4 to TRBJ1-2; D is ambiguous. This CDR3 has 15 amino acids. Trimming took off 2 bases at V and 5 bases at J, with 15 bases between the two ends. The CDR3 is CASSLPTHMGYGYTF. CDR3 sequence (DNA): TGTGCCAGCAGTTTACCCACGCACATGGGGTATGGCTACACCTTC.

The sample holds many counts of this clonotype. CDR3 in DNA: TGTGCCAGCAGTTTAAGCGGGAGAGAATACGAGCAGTACTTC. This gives the protein CASSLSGREYEQYF. The chain has TRBV12-3 or TRBV12-4 and TRBJ2-7; TRBD2 agrees at 8 bases. V lost 2 bases, J lost 4 bases, and 4 bases stayed unmatched. The CDR3 extends over 14 amino acids.

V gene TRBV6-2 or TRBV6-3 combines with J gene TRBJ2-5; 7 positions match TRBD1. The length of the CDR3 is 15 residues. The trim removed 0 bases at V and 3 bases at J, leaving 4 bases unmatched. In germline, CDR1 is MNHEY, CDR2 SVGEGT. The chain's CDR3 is CASSYSSTGEETQYF. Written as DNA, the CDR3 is TGTGCCAGCAGTTACTCATCAACAGGGGAAGAGACCCAGTACTTC.

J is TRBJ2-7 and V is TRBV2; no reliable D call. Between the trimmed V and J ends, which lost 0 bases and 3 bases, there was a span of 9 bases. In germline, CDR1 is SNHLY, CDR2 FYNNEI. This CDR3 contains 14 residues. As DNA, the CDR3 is TGTGCCAGCAGTGAAGCTAACAGCCTCTACGAGCAGTACTTC. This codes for CASSEANSLYEQYF.

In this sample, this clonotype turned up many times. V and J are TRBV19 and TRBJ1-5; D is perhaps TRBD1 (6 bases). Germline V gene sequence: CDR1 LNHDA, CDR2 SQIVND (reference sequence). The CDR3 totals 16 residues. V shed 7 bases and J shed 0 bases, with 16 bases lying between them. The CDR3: CASTRTVTYSNQPQHF. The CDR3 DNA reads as TGTGCCAGTACCAGGACAGTGACATATAGCAATCAGCCCCAGCATTTT. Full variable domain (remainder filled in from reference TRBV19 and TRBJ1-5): DGGITQSPKYLFRKEGQNVTLSCEQNLNHDAMYWYRQDPGQGLRLIYYSQIVNDFQKGDIAEGYSVSREKKESFPLTVTSAQKNPTAFYLCASTRTVTYSNQPQHFGDGTRLSIL.